A selection of T cell receptor beta chains follows, all from one sample in a study of cytomegalovirus exposure and HLA in healthy donors. Some clones are missing from TCRdb's copy, which holds only in-frame ones; the method was immunoSEQ multiplex PCR. In the table there are 71,000 or so clones, about 94% of which are singletons. Sequenced material: PBMCs. These receptors all stem from a woman between 18 and 29 years old in good health and CMV-seronegative. Each CDR3 is given with its conserved first and last residue. Each record gives: V gene, D gene, J gene, clone size, CDR3 protein, CDR3 DNA. The D gene is left open where the match is weak. For some rows the clone size is stated as once, few or many, or as a class when expanded; others skip it.

TRBV2,TRBD1,TRBJ2-6,NA,CASSENRGEGANVLTF,TGTGCCAGCAGTGAAAACAGGGGGGAGGGGGCCAACGTCCTGACTTTC
TRBV4-3,NA,TRBJ1-6,NA,CASSQERTANSPLHF,TGCGCCAGCAGCCAAGAACGGACAGCAAATTCACCCCTCCACTTT
TRBV6-5,NA,TRBJ1-2,few,CASSYSGRGSGYTF,TGTGCCAGCAGTTACTCTGGCCGGGGGTCTGGCTACACCTTC
TRBV4-1,NA,TRBJ2-3,NA,CASSNRDSRLTQYF,TGCGCCAGCAGCAACCGGGACTCCAGACTGACGCAGTATTTT
TRBV14,NA,TRBJ2-7,NA,CASSQVALTGISSYEQYF,TGTGCCAGCAGCCAAGTGGCCCTTACAGGGATAAGCTCCTACGAGCAGTACTTC
TRBV19,NA,TRBJ1-5,NA,CASSIGTVLNQPQHF,TGTGCCAGTAGTATAGGGACAGTCCTCAATCAGCCCCAGCATTTT
TRBV19,TRBD1,TRBJ2-3,NA,CASTNTGTVDTQYF,TGTGCCAGTACCAATACTGGGACAGTCGATACGCAGTATTTT
TRBV5-8,NA,TRBJ1-5,NA,CASSLAEGWGNQPQHF,TGTGCCAGCAGCTTGGCGGAGGGCTGGGGCAATCAGCCCCAGCATTTT
TRBV7-9,TRBD1,TRBJ2-7,NA,CASSGQGSEQYF,TGTGCCAGCAGCGGACAGGGTTCCGAGCAGTACTTC
TRBV2,NA,TRBJ2-4,NA,CASAIAGAKNIQYF,TGTGCCTCCGCCATTGCAGGGGCCAAAAACATTCAGTACTTC
TRBV14,NA,TRBJ1-6,once,CASSQVLAPLHF,TGTGCCAGCAGCCAAGTTTTAGCACCCCTCCACTTT
TRBV18,TRBD2,TRBJ2-5,NA,CASSPVAGMETQYF,TGTGCCAGCTCACCTGTAGCGGGAATGGAGACCCAGTACTTC
TRBV6-5,NA,TRBJ1-6,NA,CASSADDWRISPLHF,TGTGCCAGCAGTGCGGACGATTGGAGGATTTCACCCCTCCACTTT
TRBV11-2,NA,TRBJ2-7,NA,CASSLNYEQYF,TGTGCCAGCAGCCTAAATTACGAGCAGTACTTC
TRBV5-4,NA,TRBJ2-1,NA,CASSLASRVYNEQFF,TGTGCCAGCAGCTTGGCTAGCCGGGTTTACAATGAGCAGTTCTTC
TRBV30,NA,TRBJ1-4,NA,CAWSSAGGEKLFF,TGTGCCTGGAGTTCCGCCGGCGGTGAAAAACTGTTTTTT
TRBV18,NA,TRBJ1-3,NA,CASSPDSRNTIYF,TGTGCCAGCTCTCCGGACAGTAGAAACACCATATATTTT
TRBV19,TRBD2,TRBJ2-1,NA,CASSLSTSGGNEQFF,TGTGCCAGTAGTTTGTCGACTAGCGGGGGCAATGAGCAGTTCTTC
TRBV27,TRBD1,TRBJ1-4,NA,CASSSSQGASEKLFF,TGTGCCAGCAGTTCCTCACAGGGGGCAAGTGAAAAACTGTTTTTT
TRBV19,NA,TRBJ2-7,NA,CASSMGSSYEQYF,TGTGCCAGTAGTATGGGGAGCTCCTACGAGCAGTACTTC
TRBV4-1,TRBD2,TRBJ2-3,NA,CASSPGLAGVISDTQYF,TGCGCCAGCAGCCCGGGACTAGCGGGAGTTATATCAGATACGCAGTATTTT
TRBV10-3,TRBD1,TRBJ1-1,NA,CAIRLGTGDTEAFF,TGTGCCATCAGATTAGGCACAGGGGACACTGAAGCTTTCTTT
TRBV5-4,NA,TRBJ2-3,NA,CASSPSTDTQYF,TGTGCCAGCAGCCCCTCCACAGATACGCAGTATTTT
TRBV5-5,NA,TRBJ1-5,NA,CASSTAGERDQPQHF,TGTGCCAGCAGCACGGCTGGGGAGAGAGATCAGCCCCAGCATTTT
TRBV7-8,TRBD2,TRBJ2-3,NA,CASSLDLAGGTDTQYF,TGTGCCAGCAGCTTAGATCTAGCGGGTGGGACAGATACGCAGTATTTT
TRBV7-9,NA,TRBJ2-4,NA,CASSLAGAENIQYF,TGTGCCAGCAGCTTAGCAGGGGCCGAGAACATTCAGTACTTC
TRBV10-1,TRBD2,TRBJ2-5,NA,CASSDGGGARETQYF,TGCGCCAGCAGTGACGGCGGGGGGGCCAGGGAGACCCAGTACTTC
TRBV6-4,TRBD2,TRBJ2-1,NA,CASSKLAGGHGNEQFF,TGTGCCAGCAGCAAGCTAGCGGGAGGGCACGGCAATGAGCAGTTCTTC
TRBV29-1,TRBD2,TRBJ2-7,NA,CSVRLAGTYEQYF,TGCAGCGTTCGTCTAGCGGGGACCTACGAGCAGTACTTC
TRBV2,NA,TRBJ2-1,NA,CASLPGGDEQFF,TGTGCCAGCCTCCCGGGGGGCGATGAGCAGTTCTTC
TRBV27,NA,TRBJ1-1,NA,CASMAGTEAFF,TGTGCCAGCATGGCGGGCACTGAAGCTTTCTTT
TRBV6-1,NA,TRBJ2-5,NA,CASFGLGETQYF,TGTGCCAGCTTTGGACTGGGGGAGACCCAGTACTTC
TRBV28,NA,TRBJ1-2,NA,CASSVEAYGYTF,TGTGCCAGCAGTGTTGAAGCCTATGGCTACACCTTC
TRBV4-3,NA,TRBJ2-1,NA,CASSHIAGSRGYNEQFF,TGCGCCAGCAGCCATATCGCAGGGTCCAGGGGCTACAATGAGCAGTTCTTC
TRBV29-1,NA,TRBJ1-3,NA,CSVGSRRSSGNTIYF,TGCAGCGTTGGTAGTAGGAGGAGCTCTGGAAACACCATATATTTT
TRBV6-1,TRBD1,TRBJ2-7,NA,CASSLGQGSYEQYF,TGTGCCAGCAGTTTGGGACAGGGAAGCTACGAGCAGTACTTC
TRBV11-2,NA,TRBJ2-3,NA,CASSPQVPPTDTQYF,TGTGCCAGCAGCCCCCAGGTGCCCCCCACAGATACGCAGTATTTT
TRBV28,NA,TRBJ2-1,NA,CASSFRGDNEQFF,TGTGCCAGCAGTTTCCGAGGCGATAATGAGCAGTTCTTC
TRBV28,NA,TRBJ2-7,NA,CASSLFDLRDNSYEQYF,TGTGCCAGCAGTTTATTTGACCTCCGGGACAACTCCTACGAGCAGTACTTC
TRBV7-9,TRBD1,TRBJ1-2,once,CASSPGTGDDYTF,TGTGCCAGCAGCCCCGGAACAGGGGACGACTACACCTTC
TRBV6-6,NA,TRBJ1-2,NA,CASTNQNTGGYTF,TGTGCCAGCACCAATCAAAACACGGGGGGCTACACCTTC
TRBV6-1,NA,TRBJ1-4,NA,CASRASGRYEKLFF,TGTGCCAGCAGGGCTTCCGGGAGGTATGAAAAACTGTTTTTT
TRBV5-4,NA,TRBJ1-1,once,CAGNRDMNTEAFF,TGTGCCGGAAACAGGGATATGAACACTGAAGCTTTCTTT
TRBV6-1,NA,TRBJ1-6,NA,CASSEELGAYSPLHF,TGTGCCAGCAGTGAAGAGCTGGGCGCATATTCACCCCTCCACTTT
TRBV20-1,NA,TRBJ1-2,once,CSANNYGYTF,TGCAGTGCCAATAACTATGGCTACACCTTC
TRBV5-8,TRBD1,TRBJ1-2,NA,CASSLGRTGHYGYTF,TGTGCCAGCAGCTTGGGGCGGACAGGGCACTATGGCTACACCTTC
TRBV9,NA,TRBJ2-5,NA,CASSVDAGGEETQYF,TGTGCCAGCAGCGTAGACGCGGGTGGGGAAGAGACCCAGTACTTC
TRBV5-5,NA,TRBJ1-1,NA,CASSLRSGIMNTEAFF,TGTGCCAGCAGCTTGCGGTCAGGGATAATGAACACTGAAGCTTTCTTT
TRBV27,NA,TRBJ2-7,once,CASSPAGLISYEQYF,TGTGCCAGCAGTCCCGCAGGGCTGATCTCCTACGAGCAGTACTTC
TRBV11-2,TRBD1,TRBJ2-3,NA,CASSWDRGLSDTQYF,TGTGCCAGCAGCTGGGACAGGGGGCTTTCAGATACGCAGTATTTT
TRBV5-6,NA,TRBJ2-2,NA,CASTPLVSTGELFF,TGTGCCAGCACCCCCTTGGTTAGCACCGGGGAGCTGTTTTTT
TRBV28,TRBD1,TRBJ1-2,NA,CASSPPDRNNYGYTF,TGTGCCAGCAGTCCGCCGGACAGGAATAACTATGGCTACACCTTC
TRBV7-3,TRBD1,TRBJ2-3,NA,CASSFGTGGSDTQYF,TGTGCCAGCAGCTTTGGGACAGGGGGATCAGATACGCAGTATTTT
TRBV13,TRBD2,TRBJ2-1,NA,CASSSPGLAGRNEQFF,TGTGCCAGCAGCTCACCGGGACTAGCGGGAAGGAATGAGCAGTTCTTC
TRBV27,NA,TRBJ2-7,NA,CASSFAGTNEQYF,TGTGCCAGCAGTTTCGCCGGGACAAACGAGCAGTACTTC
TRBV6-6,TRBD2,TRBJ2-7,NA,CASSYLAGALYEQYF,TGTGCCAGCAGTTACCTTGCGGGAGCCCTCTACGAGCAGTACTTC
TRBV2,TRBD2,TRBJ2-7,NA,CASSDGRGGYEQYF,TGTGCCAGCAGTGACGGTAGGGGAGGGTACGAGCAGTACTTC
TRBV6-1,NA,TRBJ1-5,NA,CASSETFGSANNQPQHF,TGTGCCAGCAGTGAAACGTTTGGAAGCGCAAACAATCAGCCCCAGCATTTT
TRBV5-1,NA,TRBJ2-4,NA,CASSPAPGNGKNIQYF,TGCGCCAGCAGCCCTGCCCCGGGGAACGGCAAAAACATTCAGTACTTC
TRBV25-1,TRBD1,TRBJ2-5,NA,CASSGTGGQETQYF,TGTGCCAGCAGTGGGACAGGGGGCCAAGAGACCCAGTACTTC